The clone carrying this T cell receptor (beta chain) was observed at least ten times. What it binds is unknown. TCRdb re-called the multiplex PCR reads through MiXCR, storing one row per CDR3 protein. The table lists roughly 130,000 distinct CDR3 sequences, around 20% of them singletons, with around 3.5% in the top ten. The data were obtained in a study of breast tumors, draining lymph nodes, adjacent tissues. The study's findings and limits: The lymph node origin of tumor T cells was framed as consistent with a hypothesis, not demonstrated.

Breast cancer patients provided tissue from their axillary draining lymph nodes. CDR1 is DFQATT, CDR2 SNEGSKA, per germline (reference sequence). Deletions cut 4 bases from V and 0 bases from J, with 8 bases between. This CDR3 has 13 residues. This receptor was identified in a female donor with breast cancer. Some clones in this sample may be carry-over from other donors' samples. The gene calls are TRBV20-1 and TRBJ2-3; D is unresolved. What was sequenced was axillary lymph node tissue. The CDR3: CSAKMVSTDTQYF. For the CDR3, the DNA is TGCAGTGCTAAAATGGTTAGCACAGATACGCAGTATTTT.